This is a list of T cell receptor beta chains from one sample in a study of T cell responses to AZD1222 COVID-19 vaccine. Sequencing used immunoSEQ multiplex PCR; TCRdb keeps in-frame clones, though not all of them. This table has more than 75,000 clones, around 92% appearing once. The sample here was peripheral blood, taken on day 0 of AZD1222 vaccination. These receptors originate from an adult in good health. The CDR3 runs from the conserved cysteine through the conserved F or W. D genes are given only for firm matches. Size tells how often a clone was seen (once, few, many) or the class of an expanded clone, and some rows leave it out.

d_call	v_call	j_call	clone_size	cdr3_aa	cdr3_nt
TRBD2	TRBV19	TRBJ2-7	-	CASSIDGLAEGYEQYF	TGTGCCAGTAGTATAGATGGACTAGCGGAGGGCTACGAGCAGTACTTC
-	TRBV4-2	TRBJ1-4	-	CASSQDPGLPKEKLFF	TGTGCCAGCAGCCAAGACCCAGGGCTTCCAAAGGAAAAACTGTTTTTT
-	TRBV3-1/TRBV3-2	TRBJ2-5	-	CASIKGVGETQYF	TGTGCCAGCATCAAGGGGGTAGGAGAGACCCAGTACTTC
TRBD1	TRBV27	TRBJ2-1	-	CASSSRFTGANNEQFF	TGTGCCAGCAGTTCGCGGTTCACAGGGGCAAACAATGAGCAGTTCTTC
TRBD2	TRBV18	TRBJ2-7	-	CASSRGSYEQYF	TGTGCCAGCTCGCGGGGGTCCTACGAGCAGTACTTC
-	TRBV6-5	TRBJ2-7	-	CASSGQLATSYEQYF	TGTGCCAGCAGCGGGCAGCTTGCGACCTCCTACGAGCAGTACTTC
-	TRBV27	TRBJ2-7	-	CASSGDSTKYEQYF	TGTGCCAGCTCAGGGGACTCAACCAAGTACGAGCAGTACTTC
-	TRBV7-2	TRBJ2-7	-	CASSYTRPHEQYF	TGTGCCAGCAGCTATACTAGGCCCCACGAGCAGTACTTC
-	TRBV19	TRBJ2-7	-	CASLQTGIEAHEQYF	TGTGCCAGTCTTCAAACAGGGATAGAGGCCCACGAGCAGTACTTC
-	TRBV11-2	TRBJ2-5	-	CASSPRTVLDRTQYF	TGTGCCAGCAGCCCTAGGACGGTTTTAGACAGAACCCAGTACTTC
-	TRBV5-1	TRBJ2-5	few	CASSLSGHRETQYF	TGCGCCAGCAGCCTATCGGGACATAGGGAGACCCAGTACTTC
-	TRBV28	TRBJ1-2	-	CASRSPTGPRYGYTF	TGTGCCAGCAGAAGTCCTACAGGGCCGCGCTATGGCTACACCTTC
TRBD1	TRBV7-9	TRBJ2-7	-	CASSRDREIYEQYF	TGTGCCAGCAGTAGGGACAGGGAAATATACGAGCAGTACTTC
-	TRBV5-5	TRBJ2-5	-	CASSLGQETQYF	TGTGCCAGCAGCTTGGGACAAGAGACCCAGTACTTC
TRBD2	TRBV7-7	TRBJ2-1	-	CASSPGSGSFEQFF	TGTGCTAGCAGCCCGGGTAGCGGGAGTTTTGAGCAGTTCTTC
-	TRBV6-5	TRBJ2-5	-	CASSYNRETQYF	TGTGCCAGCAGTTATAATAGGGAGACCCAGTACTTC
-	TRBV6-6	TRBJ1-3	-	CASSYSGRSGNTIYF	TGTGCCAGCAGTTACTCGGGCCGCTCTGGAAACACCATATATTTT
TRBD2	TRBV2	TRBJ2-7	-	CASTLAGAPPAEQYF	TGTGCCAGCACCTTAGCGGGAGCGCCCCCGGCAGAGCAGTACTTC
-	TRBV11-3	TRBJ2-7	-	CASSAEGRADGSYEQYF	TGTGCCAGCAGCGCAGAGGGCAGGGCGGATGGTTCCTACGAGCAGTACTTC
TRBD2	TRBV19	TRBJ2-1	-	CASRLAGSYNEQFF	TGTGCCAGTCGTCTAGCGGGCTCCTACAATGAGCAGTTCTTC
-	TRBV6-2/TRBV6-3	TRBJ1-3	-	CASSKTGFAGNTIYF	TGTGCCAGCAGTAAGACAGGCTTCGCTGGAAACACCATATATTTT
TRBD1	TRBV2	TRBJ2-1	-	CASRGDRYNEQFF	TGTGCCAGCAGAGGGGACAGGTACAATGAGCAGTTCTTC
TRBD1	TRBV28	TRBJ1-5	-	CASSQGQGLVMPQHF	TGTGCCAGCAGTCAAGGACAGGGCCTAGTTATGCCCCAGCATTTT
-	TRBV28	TRBJ2-1	large	CASRGPSAAVEQFF	TGTGCCAGCAGGGGACCGTCGGCGGCAGTTGAGCAGTTCTTC
TRBD2	TRBV18	TRBJ2-7	-	CASSPLTSDPSEQYF	TGTGCCAGCTCACCGCTGACTAGCGATCCTTCCGAGCAGTACTTC
-	TRBV7-8	TRBJ2-1	-	CASSLESKEFF	TGTGCCAGCAGCTTAGAGTCGAAGGAGTTCTTC
TRBD1	TRBV6-2/TRBV6-3	TRBJ1-5	-	CASSTGQGYQPQHF	TGTGCCAGCAGTACAGGACAGGGGTATCAGCCCCAGCATTTT
-	TRBV6-5	TRBJ2-1	-	CASRGSVTQFF	TGTGCCAGCAGGGGAAGCGTAACGCAGTTCTTC
-	TRBV9	TRBJ1-4	-	CASSPQGGALNEKLFF	TGTGCCAGCAGCCCACAAGGGGGTGCGCTCAATGAAAAACTGTTTTTT
-	TRBV12-3/TRBV12-4	TRBJ1-5	-	CASSLAVQPQHF	TGTGCCAGCAGTTTAGCGGTTCAGCCCCAGCATTTT
TRBD2	TRBV28	TRBJ2-4	-	CASCGSGELAKNIQYF	TGTGCCAGCTGCGGTAGCGGGGAGCTGGCCAAAAACATTCAGTACTTC
-	TRBV3-1/TRBV3-2	TRBJ1-5	-	CASSQSVDQPQHF	TGTGCCAGCAGCCAGTCGGTTGATCAGCCCCAGCATTTT
TRBD1	TRBV28	TRBJ2-1	-	CASRELRTGEQFF	TGTGCCAGCAGAGAGCTTCGGACAGGCGAGCAGTTCTTC
-	TRBV2	TRBJ2-1	-	CASSPTTGSYNEQFF	TGTGCCAGCAGTCCTACTACGGGATCCTACAATGAGCAGTTCTTC
-	TRBV27	TRBJ1-1	-	CASSRRMNTEAFF	TGTGCCAGCAGCCGACGGATGAACACTGAAGCTTTCTTT
TRBD2	TRBV10-3	TRBJ2-3	-	CAISGTSGRLPISDTQYF	TGTGCCATCAGTGGTACAAGCGGGAGACTGCCCATTTCAGATACGCAGTATTTT
-	TRBV2	TRBJ1-6	-	CASSEGSENSPLHF	TGTGCCAGCAGTGAAGGGTCAGAGAATTCACCCCTCCACTTT
-	TRBV4-1	TRBJ2-7	-	CASSQSTGIYYEQYF	TGCGCCAGCAGCCAATCCACCGGGATCTACTACGAGCAGTACTTC
-	TRBV7-9	TRBJ2-2	-	CASSSRGQLGDTGELFF	TGTGCCAGCAGCTCGAGAGGCCAACTGGGGGACACCGGGGAGCTGTTTTTT
TRBD1	TRBV7-3	TRBJ2-1	-	CASSLRPDRVVYNEQFF	TGTGCCAGCAGCTTACGTCCTGACAGGGTAGTCTACAATGAGCAGTTCTTC
TRBD2	TRBV3-1/TRBV3-2	TRBJ2-7	-	CASSQEGRENPYEQYF	TGTGCCAGCAGCCAAGAAGGGCGGGAGAACCCCTACGAGCAGTACTTC
-	TRBV6-6	TRBJ2-3	-	CASSYPGTDTQYF	TGTGCCAGCAGCTACCCAGGCACAGATACGCAGTATTTT
-	TRBV21-1	TRBJ2-1	-	CASSKEVLGFF	TGTGCCAGCAGCAAAGAGGTCTTGGGTTTCTTC
TRBD2	TRBV15	TRBJ2-3	-	CATSRDGTSGISTDTQYF	TGTGCCACCAGCAGAGACGGGACTAGCGGAATAAGCACAGATACGCAGTATTTT
TRBD2	TRBV27	TRBJ2-1	-	CASSLRAGGLGEQFF	TGTGCCAGCAGTTTACGAGCGGGAGGGCTGGGTGAGCAGTTCTTC
TRBD2	TRBV11-2	TRBJ2-2	once	CASRSSGRASGELFF	TGTGCCAGCAGATCGAGCGGGAGGGCTTCCGGGGAGCTGTTTTTT
TRBD1	TRBV9	TRBJ2-3	once	CASSHPRDRVVDTQYF	TGTGCCAGCAGCCATCCAAGGGACAGGGTGGTAGATACGCAGTATTTT
-	TRBV20-1	TRBJ1-2	-	CSARGGGGYTF	TGCAGTGCTAGGGGAGGAGGTGGCTACACCTTC
-	TRBV24-1	TRBJ1-3	-	CATSDSRVGNTIYF	TGTGCCACCAGTGATTCCAGGGTTGGAAACACCATATATTTT
TRBD1	TRBV2	TRBJ1-3	-	CASRRTGIEDGNTIYF	TGTGCCAGCAGGAGGACAGGGATTGAGGATGGAAACACCATATATTTT
-	TRBV6-5	TRBJ2-7	-	CASRSRDNYEQYF	TGTGCCAGCAGGTCCCGGGACAACTACGAGCAGTACTTC
TRBD1	TRBV9	TRBJ2-1	-	CASSVGTGSYNEQFF	TGTGCCAGCAGCGTAGGGACAGGGTCCTACAATGAGCAGTTCTTC
-	TRBV28	TRBJ2-7	-	CASRSGTNSYEQYF	TGTGCCAGCAGGTCTGGGACAAATTCCTACGAGCAGTACTTC